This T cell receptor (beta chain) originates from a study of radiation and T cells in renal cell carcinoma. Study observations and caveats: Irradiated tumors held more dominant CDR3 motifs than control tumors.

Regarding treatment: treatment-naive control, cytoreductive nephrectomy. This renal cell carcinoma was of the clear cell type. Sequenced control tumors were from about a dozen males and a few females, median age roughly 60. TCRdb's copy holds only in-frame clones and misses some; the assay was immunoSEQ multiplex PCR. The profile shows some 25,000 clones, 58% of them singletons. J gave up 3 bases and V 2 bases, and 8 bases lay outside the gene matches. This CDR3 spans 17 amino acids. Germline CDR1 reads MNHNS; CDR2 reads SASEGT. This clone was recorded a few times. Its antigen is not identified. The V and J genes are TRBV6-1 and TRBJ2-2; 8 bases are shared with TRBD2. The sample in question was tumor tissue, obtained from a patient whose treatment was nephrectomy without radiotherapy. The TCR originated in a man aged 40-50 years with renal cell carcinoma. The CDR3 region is CASSEWGLVSHTGELFF. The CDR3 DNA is TGTGCCAGCAGTGAATGGGGACTAGTAAGTCACACCGGGGAGCTGTTTTTT.